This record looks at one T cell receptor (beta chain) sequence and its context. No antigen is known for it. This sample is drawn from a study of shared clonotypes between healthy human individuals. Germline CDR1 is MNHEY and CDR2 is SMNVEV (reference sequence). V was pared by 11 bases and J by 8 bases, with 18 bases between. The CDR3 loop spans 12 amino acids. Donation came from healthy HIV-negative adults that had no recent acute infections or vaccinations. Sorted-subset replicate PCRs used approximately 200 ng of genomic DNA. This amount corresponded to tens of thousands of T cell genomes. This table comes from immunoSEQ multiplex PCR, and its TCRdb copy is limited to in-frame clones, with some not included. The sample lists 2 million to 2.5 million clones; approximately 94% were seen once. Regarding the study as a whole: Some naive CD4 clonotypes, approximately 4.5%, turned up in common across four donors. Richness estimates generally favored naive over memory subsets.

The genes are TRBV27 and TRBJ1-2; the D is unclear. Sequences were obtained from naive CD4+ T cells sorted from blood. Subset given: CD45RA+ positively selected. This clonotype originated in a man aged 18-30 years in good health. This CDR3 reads CACWFPDSGYTF. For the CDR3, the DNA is TGTGCCTGTTGGTTCCCAGATTCCGGCTACACCTTC.